A single sample is the source of the 21 T cell receptor beta chains below, sequenced in a study of T cell responses to AZD1222 COVID-19 vaccine. This table comes from immunoSEQ multiplex PCR, and its TCRdb copy is limited to in-frame clones, with some not included. The table lists 170,000 or so clones, approximately 90% of them singletons. The source was peripheral blood, collected on day 0 of AZD1222 vaccination. Every receptor here comes from an adult in good health.

The chain links TRBV19 to TRBJ2-1, with a possible D match to TRBD1 (6 bases). The CDR3 consists of 14 residues. The V end lost 8 bases, the J end lost 7 bases, and 18 bases lay between the germline ends. Germline lookup yields CDR1 LNHDA and CDR2 SQIVND (reference sequence). CDR3 nucleotide sequence: TGTGCCAGTGGGCGATCGTTAAGGGGGAATGAGCAGTTCTTC. Translating gives CASGRSLRGNEQFF.

This clone was seen a single time. The chain carries TRBV7-9 and TRBJ2-5; TRBD1 aligns across 9 bases. With 0 bases clipped from V and 1 base from J, the junction kept 3 bases outside the gene matches. CDR1 and CDR2 from the germline V gene are SEHNR and FQNEAQ (reference sequence). The CDR3 is 16 amino acids. The CDR3 region has the DNA TGTGCCAGCAGCTTAGCCGGGACAGGGACCCAAGAGACCCAGTACTTC. The encoded protein is CASSLAGTGTQETQYF.

CDR3 nucleotides: TGTGCCAGCAGCCAAGACCCGGGGGACACCATATATTTT. The encoded protein is CASSQDPGDTIYF. J is TRBJ1-3 and V is TRBV3-1 (or the pseudogene TRBV3-2), with D tentatively TRBD1 (5 bases). Trimming removed 0 bases from V and 8 bases from J, with 8 bases in between. Germline V gives CDR1 LGHDT, CDR2 YNNKEL (reference sequence). The CDR3 is 13 amino acids.

The gene calls are TRBV5-4 and TRBJ1-1; D unclear. CDR1 is SGHNT and CDR2 is YYREEE in the germline V gene (reference sequence). Trimming cost V 4 bases and J 1 base, with 8 bases left between them. The CDR3 length is 13 residues. The CDR3 spells CASSTTTNTEAFF. CDR3 DNA sequence: TGTGCCAGCAGCACGACCACGAACACTGAAGCTTTCTTT.

This chain uses TRBV2 with TRBJ2-5, with D maybe TRBD1 (6 bases). CDR1 is SNHLY, CDR2 FYNNEI, per germline. Trimming removed 7 bases from V and 5 bases from J, with 14 bases in between. The CDR3 totals 13 residues. CDR3 sequence: CASTRGMMETQYF. In nucleotides, the CDR3 is TGTGCCAGCACGAGGGGGATGATGGAGACCCAGTACTTC.

The chain joins TRBV3-1 (or the pseudogene TRBV3-2) to TRBJ1-2; 7 bases agree with TRBD1. J was trimmed by 0 bases and V by 4 bases; bases with no gene match: 5. Germline V gene data show CDR1 as LGHDT and CDR2 as YNNKEL (reference sequence). This CDR3 has 15 residues. For the CDR3, the DNA is TGTGCCAGCAGCCTCCGACAGGGCTCTAACTATGGCTACACCTTC. Protein sequence: CASSLRQGSNYGYTF.

The chain combines TRBV15 with TRBJ1-6, with a possible D match to TRBD1 (5 bases). Germline CDR1 reads LNHNV; CDR2 reads YYDKDF (reference sequence). The CDR3 runs to 15 residues. The V end was cut by 0 bases, the J end by 9 bases, with 12 bases between. CDR3 sequence (DNA): TGTGCCACCAGCAGAGAGGGCCAGGGAGGTTCACCCCTCCACTTT. The encoded protein is CATSREGQGGSPLHF.

The CDR3 spells CASSEVGFQNTGELFF. The DNA of the CDR3 is TGTGCCAGCAGTGAAGTCGGTTTCCAGAACACCGGGGAGCTGTTTTTT. J is TRBJ2-2 and V is TRBV6-1; D gene uncertain. This CDR3 is built from 16 residues. Trimming pared 1 base from V and 1 base from J, leaving 10 bases between. Per the germline V gene, CDR1 is MNHNS and CDR2 is SASEGT.

V usage is TRBV7-9 and J usage is TRBJ2-3; possibly TRBD2 for D (6 bases). Germline CDR1 reads SEHNR; CDR2 reads FQNEAQ (reference sequence). CDR3 length: 16 residues. The V gene lost 5 bases and the J gene lost 0 bases, with 15 bases spanning the gap. The CDR3 nucleotides are TGTGCCAGCAGCCTACCTAGCGATACTAGCACAGATACGCAGTATTTT. It encodes CASSLPSDTSTDTQYF.

The V gene is TRBV20-1, the J gene TRBJ2-1, with 7 bases identical to TRBD1. This CDR3 comprises 11 residues. Per germline, CDR1 DFQATT and CDR2 SNEGSKA (reference sequence). The trim removed 7 bases at V and 8 bases at J, leaving 5 bases unmatched. The CDR3 loop is CSERGPDEQFF. In DNA form, the CDR3 reads TGCAGTGAAAGGGGGCCGGATGAGCAGTTCTTC.

The chain carries TRBV4-3 and TRBJ2-7, with D tentatively TRBD2 (6 bases). This CDR3 comprises 14 residues. In germline, CDR1 is LGHNA, CDR2 YSLEER. Trimming took off 0 bases at V and 4 bases at J, with 10 bases between the two ends. The CDR3 nucleotides are TGCGCCAGCAGCCAAGAAGTGGGGAGGTACGAGCAGTACTTC. Translated, it gives CASSQEVGRYEQYF.

The rearrangement uses TRBV7-8 and TRBJ2-2, with TRBD2 identical over 7 bases. Looked up from germline, CDR1 is SGHVS and CDR2 is FQNEAQ. This CDR3 comprises 16 residues. V lost 5 bases and J lost 7; bases outside the gene matches: 13. CDR3 DNA: TGTGCCAGCAGCCGCACTAGCGCCGGGCGGAACGGGGAGCTGTTTTTT. It is translated as CASSRTSAGRNGELFF.

The genes are TRBV4-3 and TRBJ1-1, with D uncertain. This CDR3 has 14 residues. The V gene lost 1 base and the J gene lost 1 base, with 7 bases spanning the gap. The germline CDR1 and CDR2 sequences are LGHNA and YSLEER. The CDR3 spells CASSQVDGNTEAFF. CDR3 coding DNA: TGCGCCAGCAGCCAAGTGGACGGGAACACTGAAGCTTTCTTT.

This chain joins TRBV2 and TRBJ1-5, with D perhaps TRBD1 (5 bases). CDR1 SNHLY and CDR2 FYNNEI come from the germline V gene. The CDR3 extends over 14 amino acids. The ends were cut back, 7 bases at V and 0 bases at J, with 10 bases in the middle. The CDR3 DNA follows: TGTGCCAGCAAGGGAGGGACTAGCAATCAGCCCCAGCATTTT. Translated, it gives CASKGGTSNQPQHF.

V and J are TRBV7-8 and TRBJ1-3; weak D call: TRBD1 (6 bases). This CDR3 has 14 amino acids. Germline CDR1 reads SGHVS; CDR2 reads FQNEAQ. V lost 3 bases to trimming and J lost 6 bases, with 12 bases between them. The CDR3 sequence: CASSLGGLENTIYF. The DNA of the CDR3 is TGTGCCAGCAGCTTGGGGGGGCTCGAAAACACCATATATTTT.

About this clone itself: This specimen includes other DNA sequences encoding the same CDR3. The rearrangement joins TRBV5-1 to TRBJ2-2; D ambiguous. CDR1 SGHRS and CDR2 YFSETQ come from the germline V gene. The CDR3 has 14 residues. Trimming cost V 4 bases and J 6 bases, with 13 bases left between them. CDR3 residues: CASSPGPGAGELFF. The CDR3 DNA reads as TGCGCCAGCAGCCCAGGACCTGGGGCCGGGGAGCTGTTTTTT.

This chain links TRBV29-1 with TRBJ2-3, with 10 bases that match TRBD1. The ends lost 0 bases at V and 4 bases at J; junction bases unmatched: 4. Germline V gene lookup returns CDR1 SQVTM and CDR2 ANQGSEA. The CDR3 sequence is 15 residues long. Written as DNA, the CDR3 is TGCAGCGTTGAAGATTGGGGACAGGGGCCAGATACGCAGTATTTT. Its protein is CSVEDWGQGPDTQYF.

This sequence joins TRBV9 and TRBJ2-2; 9 bases line up with TRBD2. V lost 3 bases and J lost 2; bases outside the gene matches: 8. CDR1 is SGDLS and CDR2 is YYNGEE in the germline V gene. This CDR3 has 17 amino acids. DNA for the CDR3: TGTGCCAGCAGCGCGATAGCTAGCGGGGTTAACACCGGGGAGCTGTTTTTT. Its protein is CASSAIASGVNTGELFF.

This chain connects TRBV28 to TRBJ2-7; 11 positions match TRBD1. After removal of 5 bases from V and 6 bases from J, the junction contained 9 bases not matched to a gene. Germline V gene sequence: CDR1 MDHEN, CDR2 SYDVKM. The CDR3 is made up of 15 amino acids. DNA of the CDR3: TGTGCCAGCAGTCCCCCCGGGACAGGGGGTTTCGAGCAGTACTTC. This codes for CASSPPGTGGFEQYF.

A few counts support this clone. The rearrangement joins TRBV6-1 to TRBJ1-4, with 7 bases identical to TRBD1. V lost 0 bases to trimming and J lost 0 bases; unmatched junction nucleotides: 1. The V gene's germline CDR1 is MNHNS and CDR2 SASEGT. CDR3 size: 16 residues. DNA of the CDR3: TGTGCCAGCAGTGAAGCGGGACAGACAACTAATGAAAAACTGTTTTTT. Its protein is CASSEAGQTTNEKLFF.

The rearrangement links TRBV2 to TRBJ2-7; a weak D match, TRBD1 (6 bases). V lost 8 bases and J lost 4, with 21 bases in between. In germline, CDR1 is SNHLY, CDR2 FYNNEI. The CDR3 sequence is 15 residues long. CDR3 DNA sequence: TGTGCCAGCGGACCTACCGGGACAAGAGGATACGAGCAGTACTTC. Protein: CASGPTGTRGYEQYF.